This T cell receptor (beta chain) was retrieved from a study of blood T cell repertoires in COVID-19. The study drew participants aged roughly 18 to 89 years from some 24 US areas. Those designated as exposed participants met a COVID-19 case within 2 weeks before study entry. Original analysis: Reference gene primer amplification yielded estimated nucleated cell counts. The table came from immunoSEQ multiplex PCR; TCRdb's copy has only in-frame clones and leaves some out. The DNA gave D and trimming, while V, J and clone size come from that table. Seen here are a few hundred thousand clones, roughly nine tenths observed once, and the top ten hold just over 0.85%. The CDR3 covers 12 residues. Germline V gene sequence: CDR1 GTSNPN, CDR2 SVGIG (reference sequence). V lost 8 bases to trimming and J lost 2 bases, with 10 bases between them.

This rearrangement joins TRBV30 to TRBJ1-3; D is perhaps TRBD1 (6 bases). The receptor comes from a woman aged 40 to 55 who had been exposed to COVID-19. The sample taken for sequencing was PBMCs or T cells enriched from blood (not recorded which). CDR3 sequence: CAQGQTGNTIYF. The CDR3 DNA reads TGTGCCCAGGGGCAGACTGGAAACACCATATATTTT. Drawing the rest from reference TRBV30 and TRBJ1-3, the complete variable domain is SQTIHQWPATLVQPVGSPLSLECTVEGTSNPNLYWYRQAAGRGLQLLFYSVGIGQISSEVPQNLSASRPQDRQFILSSKKLLLSDSGFYLCAQGQTGNTIYFGEGSWLTVV.